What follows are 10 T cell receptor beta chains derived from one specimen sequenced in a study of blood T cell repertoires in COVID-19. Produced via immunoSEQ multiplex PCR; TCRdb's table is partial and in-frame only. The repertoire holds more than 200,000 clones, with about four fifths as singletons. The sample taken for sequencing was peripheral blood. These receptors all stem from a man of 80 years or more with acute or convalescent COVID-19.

The CDR3 DNA reads as TGCGCCAGCAGCTTGGATCACCAGGGGCATAGCAATCAGCCCCAGCATTTT. Translated, it gives CASSLDHQGHSNQPQHF. This chain uses TRBV5-1 with TRBJ1-5; weak D call: TRBD1 (6 bases). The CDR3 extends over 17 amino acids. The V end lost 0 bases, the J end lost 0 bases, and 13 bases lay between the germline ends. Looked up from germline, CDR1 is SGHRS and CDR2 is YFSETQ.

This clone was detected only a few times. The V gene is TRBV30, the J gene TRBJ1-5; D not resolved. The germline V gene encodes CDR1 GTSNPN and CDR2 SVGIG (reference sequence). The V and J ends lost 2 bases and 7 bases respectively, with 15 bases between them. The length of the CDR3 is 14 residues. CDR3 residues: CAWSSGNGRQPQHF. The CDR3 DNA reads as TGTGCCTGGAGTTCCGGAAATGGGAGACAGCCCCAGCATTTT.

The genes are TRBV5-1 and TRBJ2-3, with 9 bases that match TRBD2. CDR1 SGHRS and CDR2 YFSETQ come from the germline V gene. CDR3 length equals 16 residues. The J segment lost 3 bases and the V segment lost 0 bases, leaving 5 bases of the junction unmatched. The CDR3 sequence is CASSLAGAGGTDTQYF. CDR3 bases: TGCGCCAGCAGCTTGGCCGGAGCGGGAGGAACAGATACGCAGTATTTT. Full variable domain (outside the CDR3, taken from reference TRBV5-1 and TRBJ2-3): KAGVTQTPRYLIKTRGQQVTLSCSPISGHRSVSWYQQTPGQGLQFLFEYFSETQRNKGNFPGRFSGRQFSNSRSEMNVSTLELGDSALYLCASSLAGAGGTDTQYFGPGTRLTVL.

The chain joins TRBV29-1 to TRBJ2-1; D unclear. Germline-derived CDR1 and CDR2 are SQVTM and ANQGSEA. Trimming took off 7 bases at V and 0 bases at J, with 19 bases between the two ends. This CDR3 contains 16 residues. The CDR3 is CSALPLDTHSYNEQFF. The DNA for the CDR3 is TGCAGCGCCCTTCCGTTAGACACTCACTCCTACAATGAGCAGTTCTTC.

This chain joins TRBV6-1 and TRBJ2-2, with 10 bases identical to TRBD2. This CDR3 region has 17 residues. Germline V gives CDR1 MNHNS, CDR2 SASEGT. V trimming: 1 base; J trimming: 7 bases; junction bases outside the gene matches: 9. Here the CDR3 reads CASSEVRAGGPNGELFF. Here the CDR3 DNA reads TGTGCCAGCAGTGAAGTGAGAGCGGGAGGGCCGAACGGGGAGCTGTTTTTT.

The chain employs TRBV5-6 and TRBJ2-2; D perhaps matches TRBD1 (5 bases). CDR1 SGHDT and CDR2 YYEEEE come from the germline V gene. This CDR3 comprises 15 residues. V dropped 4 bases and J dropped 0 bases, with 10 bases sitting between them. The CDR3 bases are TGTGCCAGCAGCGGGGCGGTTGCGAACACCGGGGAGCTGTTTTTT. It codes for CASSGAVANTGELFF.

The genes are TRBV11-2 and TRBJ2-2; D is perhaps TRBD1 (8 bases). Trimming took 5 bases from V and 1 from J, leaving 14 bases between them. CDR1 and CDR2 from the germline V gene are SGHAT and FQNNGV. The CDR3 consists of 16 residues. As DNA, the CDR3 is TGTGCCAGCAGCCCTACAGGGGGGGTGAACACCGGGGAGCTGTTTTTT. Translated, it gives CASSPTGGVNTGELFF.

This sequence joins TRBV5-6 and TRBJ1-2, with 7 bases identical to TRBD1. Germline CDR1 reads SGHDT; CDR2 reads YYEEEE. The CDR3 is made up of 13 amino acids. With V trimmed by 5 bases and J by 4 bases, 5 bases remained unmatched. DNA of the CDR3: TGTGCCAGCAGGATCGACAGGGTCTATGGCTACACCTTC. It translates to CASRIDRVYGYTF.

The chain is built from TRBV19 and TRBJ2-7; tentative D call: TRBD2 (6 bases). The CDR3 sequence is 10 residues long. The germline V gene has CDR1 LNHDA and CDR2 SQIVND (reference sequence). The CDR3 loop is CAQEGREQYF. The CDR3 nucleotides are TGTGCGCAGGAGGGGAGGGAGCAGTACTTC.

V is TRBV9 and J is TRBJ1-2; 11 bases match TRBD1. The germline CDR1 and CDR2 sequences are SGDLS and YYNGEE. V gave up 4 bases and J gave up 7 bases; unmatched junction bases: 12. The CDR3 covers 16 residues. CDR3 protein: CASSKRADRGQGGYTF. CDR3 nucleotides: TGTGCCAGCAGCAAAAGGGCGGACAGGGGGCAGGGTGGCTACACCTTC.